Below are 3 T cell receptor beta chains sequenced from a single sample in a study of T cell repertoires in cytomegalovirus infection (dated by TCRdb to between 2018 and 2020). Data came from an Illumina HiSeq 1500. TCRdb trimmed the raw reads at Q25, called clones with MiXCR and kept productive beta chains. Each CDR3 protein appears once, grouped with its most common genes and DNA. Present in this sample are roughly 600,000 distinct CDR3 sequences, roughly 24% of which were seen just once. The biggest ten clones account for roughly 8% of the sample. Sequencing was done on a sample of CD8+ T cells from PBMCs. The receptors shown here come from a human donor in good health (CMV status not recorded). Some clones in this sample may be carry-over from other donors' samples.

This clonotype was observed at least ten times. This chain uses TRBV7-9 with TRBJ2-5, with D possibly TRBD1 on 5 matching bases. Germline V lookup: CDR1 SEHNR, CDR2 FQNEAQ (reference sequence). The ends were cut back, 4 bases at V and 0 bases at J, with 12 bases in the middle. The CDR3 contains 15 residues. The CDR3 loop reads CASSSLDINQETQYF. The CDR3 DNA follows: TGTGCCAGCAGCTCGTTGGACATAAACCAAGAGACCCAGTACTTC.

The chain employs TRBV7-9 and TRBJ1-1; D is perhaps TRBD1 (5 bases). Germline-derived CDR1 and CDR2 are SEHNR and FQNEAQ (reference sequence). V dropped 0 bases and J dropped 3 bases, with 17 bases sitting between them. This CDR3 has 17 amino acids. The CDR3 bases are TGTGCCAGCAGCTTAGCTACGCGGCCCAGGGAGGACACTGAAGCTTTCTTT. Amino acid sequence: CASSLATRPREDTEAFF.

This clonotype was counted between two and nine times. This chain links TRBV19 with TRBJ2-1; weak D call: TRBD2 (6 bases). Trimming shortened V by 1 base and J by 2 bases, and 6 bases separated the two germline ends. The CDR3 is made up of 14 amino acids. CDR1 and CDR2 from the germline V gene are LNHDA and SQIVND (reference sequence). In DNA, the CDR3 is TGTGCCAGTAGTATAGCGGGGGCCTACAATGAGCAGTTCTTC. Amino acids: CASSIAGAYNEQFF. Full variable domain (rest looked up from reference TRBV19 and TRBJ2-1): DGGITQSPKYLFRKEGQNVTLSCEQNLNHDAMYWYRQDPGQGLRLIYYSQIVNDFQKGDIAEGYSVSREKKESFPLTVTSAQKNPTAFYLCASSIAGAYNEQFFGPGTRLTVL.